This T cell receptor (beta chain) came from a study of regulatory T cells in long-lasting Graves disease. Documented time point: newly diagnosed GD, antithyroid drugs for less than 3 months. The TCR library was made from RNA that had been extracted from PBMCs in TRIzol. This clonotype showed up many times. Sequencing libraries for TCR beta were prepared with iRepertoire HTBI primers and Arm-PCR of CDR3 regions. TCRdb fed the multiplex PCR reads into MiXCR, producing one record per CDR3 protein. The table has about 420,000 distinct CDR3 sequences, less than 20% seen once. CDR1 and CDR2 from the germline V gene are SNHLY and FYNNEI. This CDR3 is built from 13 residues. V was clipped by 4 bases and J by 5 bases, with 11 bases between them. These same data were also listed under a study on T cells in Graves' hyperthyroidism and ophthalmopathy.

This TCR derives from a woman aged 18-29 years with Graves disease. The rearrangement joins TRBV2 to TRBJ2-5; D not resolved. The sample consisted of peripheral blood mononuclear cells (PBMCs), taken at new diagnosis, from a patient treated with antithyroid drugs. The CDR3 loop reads CASSALRSETQYF. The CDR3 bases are TGTGCCAGCAGTGCTTTGCGCTCTGAGACCCAGTACTTC.